The 28 T cell receptor beta chains given below trace back to one sample, sequenced in a study of CD8 T cells in Susac syndrome. Random hexamers were used to reverse transcribe the RNA input (about 0.5 to 1 ug). TCRdb processed the immunoSEQ multiplex PCR reads anew with MiXCR; each CDR3 protein has one entry. The sample has about 100,000 distinct CDR3 sequences, about 95% seen once. The sample comprised CD8+ T cells from PBMCs. The receptors derive from a human donor with Susac syndrome.

The rearrangement uses TRBV24-1 and TRBJ2-3, with 9 bases fitting TRBD1. The CDR3 consists of 13 residues. CDR1 and CDR2 from the germline V gene are KGHDR and SFDVKD. V trimming: 1 base; J trimming: 9 bases; junction bases outside the gene matches: 1. CDR3 protein: CATSDLDRGTQYF. The CDR3 coding sequence is TGTGCCACCAGTGATTTAGACAGGGGGACGCAGTATTTT.

The V and J genes are TRBV12-3 or TRBV12-4 and TRBJ2-7; the D gene is possibly TRBD2 (5 bases). The CDR3 is 13 amino acids. With 4 bases removed from V and 2 bases from J, the gap between germline ends came to 9 bases. The CDR3 loop is CASSYRGTYEQYF. The CDR3 region has the DNA TGTGCCAGCAGTTATCGGGGTACCTACGAGCAGTACTTC.

This clonotype was observed once. The rearrangement links TRBV5-1 to TRBJ2-5, with 7 bases matching TRBD2. With V trimmed by 4 bases and J by 5 bases, 5 bases remained unmatched. Germline values: CDR1 SGHRS, CDR2 YFSETQ. The CDR3 extends over 13 amino acids. The CDR3 DNA is TGCGCCAGCAGCAGTGGGACTACGGAGACCCAGTACTTC. This sequence encodes CASSSGTTETQYF.

This rearrangement joins TRBV20-1 to TRBJ2-5, with 10 bases that match TRBD2. V lost 3 bases, J lost 2 bases, and 9 bases stayed unmatched. This CDR3 comprises 16 residues. Germline values: CDR1 DFQATT, CDR2 SNEGSKA (reference sequence). The CDR3 protein is CSASRTSGTPQETQYF. For the CDR3, the DNA is TGCAGTGCTAGCCGCACTAGCGGGACTCCACAAGAGACCCAGTACTTC.

The rearrangement uses TRBV12-3 or TRBV12-4 and TRBJ2-1; 8 bases fit TRBD2. The J call may not be correct, given that the DNA end is closer to TRBJ2-7. This CDR3 region has 12 residues. CDR3 sequence: CASSDPGGEQYF. Here the CDR3 DNA reads TGTGCCAGCAGTGACCCGGGGGGGGAGCAGTACTTC.

This clonotype is a singleton in its sample. The V gene is TRBV18, the J gene TRBJ2-5, with D possibly TRBD2 on 5 matching bases. CDR1 and CDR2 (germline): KGHSH, LQKENI. CDR3 length equals 14 residues. Deletions cut 2 bases from V and 5 bases from J, with 12 bases between. CDR3 nucleotides: TGTGCCAGCTCACCATCAATCGGGAAGGAGACCCAGTACTTC. Amino acids: CASSPSIGKETQYF.

V is TRBV5-6 and J is TRBJ1-1; D gene uncertain. Germline V gene lookup returns CDR1 SGHDT and CDR2 YYEEEE. V was clipped by 4 bases and J by 2 bases, with 12 bases between them. This CDR3 is 14 amino acids long. CDR3 DNA sequence: TGTGCCAGCAGCCTCCCCCGTGGTAACACTGAAGCTTTCTTT. This gives the protein CASSLPRGNTEAFF.

This chain connects TRBV6-4 to TRBJ1-5; 9 bases line up with TRBD1. V shed 2 bases and J 7 bases; nucleotides not matched to a gene: 3. The germline CDR1 and CDR2 sequences are MRHNA and SNTAGT. The CDR3 sequence is 14 residues long. CDR3 amino acids: CASSDTGGEQPQHF. As DNA, the CDR3 is TGTGCCAGCAGTGACACAGGGGGCGAACAGCCCCAGCATTTT.

This clonotype has only one observation. The J gene is TRBJ2-1, the V gene TRBV6-5; 7 bases line up with TRBD1. This CDR3 is 13 amino acids long. The V gene's germline CDR1 is MNHEY and CDR2 SVGAGI. Trimming at V came to 5 bases and at J to 10 bases, leaving 8 bases not matched to a gene. The CDR3 is CASSRGQVYEQFF. The CDR3, as DNA: TGTGCCAGCAGTCGCGGACAGGTATACGAGCAGTTCTTC.

CDR3 residues: CASSVEQRQSTDTQYF. The DNA for the CDR3 is TGTGCCAGCAGCGTTGAACAAAGACAGTCCACAGATACGCAGTATTTT. The gene calls are TRBV9 and TRBJ2-3; perhaps TRBD1 as D (5 bases). V gave up 2 bases and J gave up 2 bases, with 15 bases separating them. Germline CDR1 SGDLS, CDR2 YYNGEE. The CDR3 runs to 16 residues.

V usage is TRBV29-1 and J usage is TRBJ1-1, with D tentatively TRBD1 (6 bases). The CDR3 length is 11 residues. The V gene lost 6 bases and the J gene lost 3 bases, with 8 bases spanning the gap. Germline V gives CDR1 SQVTM, CDR2 ANQGSEA. The chain's CDR3 is CSVGGDTEAFF. CDR3 nucleotide sequence: TGCAGCGTCGGGGGCGACACTGAAGCTTTCTTT.

The chain has TRBV20-1 and TRBJ1-2; 7 bases are a match to TRBD1. Germline-derived CDR1 and CDR2 are DFQATT and SNEGSKA (reference sequence). This CDR3 region has 12 residues. The CDR3 sequence: CTPGQQTYGYTF. The CDR3, as DNA: TGCACCCCGGGACAGCAAACCTATGGCTACACCTTC.

The chain combines TRBV29-1 with TRBJ2-7; tentatively, D is TRBD1 or TRBD2 (6 bases each). The CDR3 has 14 residues. CDR1 is SQVTM, CDR2 ANQGSEA, per germline. The V end was cut by 7 bases, the J end by 2 bases, with 18 bases between. The CDR3 DNA is TGCAGCGCCGGGAGTAACAGGGTTCCCTACGAGCAGTACTTC. Its protein product is CSAGSNRVPYEQYF.

The chain combines TRBV20-1 with TRBJ2-2, with D perhaps given as TRBD1 or TRBD2 (5 bases each). The length of the CDR3 is 14 residues. Trimming took 3 bases from V and 2 from J, leaving 10 bases between them. Germline CDR1 is DFQATT and CDR2 is SNEGSKA (reference sequence). The CDR3 coding sequence is TGCAGTGCTAGTGGGACCTCAAACACCGGGGAGCTGTTTTTT. Its protein is CSASGTSNTGELFF.

This chain connects TRBV15 to TRBJ2-7; weak D call: TRBD2 (6 bases). Germline values: CDR1 LNHNV, CDR2 YYDKDF (reference sequence). The CDR3 length is 14 residues. Deletions cut 4 bases from V and 5 bases from J, with 15 bases between. The CDR3 is CATSTERALNEQYF. The CDR3 bases are TGTGCCACCAGCACAGAGCGGGCCTTGAACGAGCAGTACTTC.

The CDR3 DNA sequence: TGTGCCAGCAGTGAAGATATAGGGACAGGGCCGCCCTACGAGCAGTACTTC. Amino acids: CASSEDIGTGPPYEQYF. The chain links TRBV25-1 to TRBJ2-7; 9 bases line up with TRBD1. The CDR3 sequence is 17 residues long. V lost 2 bases to trimming and J lost 2 bases; unmatched junction nucleotides: 10. The germline gives CDR1 MGHDK, CDR2 SYGVNS.

This sequence joins TRBV10-2 and TRBJ2-6, with D tentatively TRBD1 or TRBD2 (5 bases each). V gave up 8 bases and J gave up 1 base, with 18 bases separating them. The CDR3 loop spans 17 amino acids. Germline lookup yields CDR1 WSHSY and CDR2 SAAADI. The CDR3 bases are TGCGCCAGCGGGGGTTGGCAGGACCATTCTGGGGCCAACGTCCTGACTTTC. Its protein is CASGGWQDHSGANVLTF.

This rearrangement joins TRBV5-1 to TRBJ2-5; 7 bases align to TRBD1. J lost 1 base, V lost 5 bases, and 2 bases had no gene match. The germline V gene has CDR1 SGHRS and CDR2 YFSETQ. This CDR3 has 13 amino acids. Here the CDR3 DNA reads TGCGCCAGCAGTTGGGACAGCCAAGAGACCCAGTACTTC. It encodes CASSWDSQETQYF.

This sequence joins TRBV14 and TRBJ2-3; no reliable D call. CDR3 length: 11 residues. The ends were cut back, 1 base at V and 7 bases at J, with 3 bases in the middle. Germline CDR1 and CDR2: SGHDN and FVKESK. CDR3 DNA: TGTGCCAGCAGCCAAGTATATACGCAGTATTTT. The encoded protein is CASSQVYTQYF.

V is TRBV20-1 and J is TRBJ1-4; TRBD1 matches 8 bases. Germline-derived CDR1 and CDR2 are DFQATT and SNEGSKA (reference sequence). The CDR3 spans 12 residues. Trimming at V came to 3 bases and at J to 7 bases, leaving 1 base not matched to a gene. The CDR3 protein is CSARDRAEKLFF. The CDR3 bases are TGCAGTGCTAGGGACAGGGCTGAAAAACTGTTTTTT.

The chain is built from TRBV29-1 and TRBJ1-2; D possibly corresponds to TRBD1 (6 bases). V lost 3 bases to trimming and J lost 6 bases, with 11 bases between them. This CDR3 has 12 residues. Germline V gives CDR1 SQVTM, CDR2 ANQGSEA. The CDR3: CSVDGRTDGYTF. The CDR3 DNA reads as TGCAGCGTTGACGGGAGGACAGATGGCTACACCTTC.

This sequence joins TRBV18 and TRBJ2-7; no reliable D call. The germline CDR1 and CDR2 sequences are KGHSH and LQKENI. The CDR3 loop spans 12 amino acids. Trimming removed 6 bases from V and 1 base from J, with 7 bases in between. Here the CDR3 reads CASSTDSYEQYF. CDR3 DNA: TGTGCCAGCTCGACCGATTCCTACGAGCAGTACTTC.

This clonotype was seen once. The chain recombines TRBV6-5 with TRBJ1-2; 7 bases agree with TRBD1. This CDR3 spans 16 amino acids. Germline V gene lookup returns CDR1 MNHEY and CDR2 SVGAGI. V was clipped by 0 bases and J by 4 bases; unmatched bases: 8. CDR3 sequence reads: CASSYSGTAIPYGYTF. The CDR3 coding sequence is TGTGCCAGCAGTTACTCGGGGACAGCCATCCCCTATGGCTACACCTTC.

V is TRBV4-1 and J is TRBJ2-5, with a weak D call TRBD2 (5 bases). Germline V CDR1 and CDR2: MGHRA, YSYEKL. V lost 0 bases to trimming and J lost 4 bases, with 12 bases between them. This CDR3 comprises 15 residues. The CDR3 nucleotides are TGCGCCAGCAGCCAAGATCTGGGGAGCGGAGAGACCCAGTACTTC. Amino acid sequence: CASSQDLGSGETQYF.

The genes are TRBV12-3 or TRBV12-4 and TRBJ2-5; perhaps TRBD2 as D (5 bases). There are 11 residues in the CDR3. The V and J ends lost 5 bases and 7 bases respectively, with 8 bases between them. The CDR3 sequence: CASSPGGTQYF. As DNA, the CDR3 is TGTGCCAGCAGTCCTGGAGGGACCCAGTACTTC.

The chain combines TRBV28 with TRBJ2-7, with D possibly matching TRBD2 (6 bases). V was cut by 7 bases and J by 3 bases, with 16 bases left in between. CDR1 MDHEN and CDR2 SYDVKM come from the germline V gene. This CDR3 has 14 amino acids. The CDR3 protein is CASMRVTGGYEQYF. The DNA for the CDR3 is TGTGCCAGCATGCGTGTCACCGGGGGCTACGAGCAGTACTTC.

The V gene is TRBV3-1, the J gene TRBJ2-1; 7 nucleotides agree with TRBD2. This CDR3 spans 16 amino acids. The trim removed 4 bases at V and 5 bases at J, leaving 11 bases unmatched. Germline CDR1 LGHDT, CDR2 YNNKEL (reference sequence). CDR3 region: CASSRGAGVNNNEQFF. CDR3 sequence (DNA): TGTGCCAGCAGCCGCGGTGCGGGGGTGAACAACAATGAGCAGTTCTTC.

CDR3 bases: TGTGCCAGCACCGGAGGGACAGACCAAGAGACCCAGTACTTC. Translating gives CASTGGTDQETQYF. V and J are TRBV6-5 and TRBJ2-5, with D maybe TRBD1 (7 bases). The germline CDR1 and CDR2 sequences are MNHEY and SVGAGI. This CDR3 has 14 residues. Trimming removed 7 bases from V and 0 bases from J, with 12 bases in between.